The sequence of this T cell receptor beta chain was determined in a study of cytomegalovirus exposure and HLA in healthy donors. Overall study findings and caveats: Reportedly, diagnosis of cytomegalovirus status by the classifier showed high specificity and sensitivity.

The V gene lost 4 bases and the J gene lost 5 bases, with 18 bases spanning the gap. CDR3 length: 15 residues. Germline values: CDR1 SGHKS, CDR2 YYEKEE (reference sequence). Details on this clone: Antigen: not known.

Some clones are missing from TCRdb's copy, which holds only in-frame ones; the method was immunoSEQ multiplex PCR. Among roughly 62,000 clones listed, about 91% were seen once. The clonotype originates from a woman aged 25 to 39 in good health and CMV-seronegative. Sequencing was done on a sample of PBMCs. The V call is TRBV5-5, the J call TRBJ1-2; no clear D. In DNA, the CDR3 is TGTGCCAGCAGCCCGGCGGGGAGTGTGGGTTATGGCTACACCTTC. Translation gives CASSPAGSVGYGYTF.